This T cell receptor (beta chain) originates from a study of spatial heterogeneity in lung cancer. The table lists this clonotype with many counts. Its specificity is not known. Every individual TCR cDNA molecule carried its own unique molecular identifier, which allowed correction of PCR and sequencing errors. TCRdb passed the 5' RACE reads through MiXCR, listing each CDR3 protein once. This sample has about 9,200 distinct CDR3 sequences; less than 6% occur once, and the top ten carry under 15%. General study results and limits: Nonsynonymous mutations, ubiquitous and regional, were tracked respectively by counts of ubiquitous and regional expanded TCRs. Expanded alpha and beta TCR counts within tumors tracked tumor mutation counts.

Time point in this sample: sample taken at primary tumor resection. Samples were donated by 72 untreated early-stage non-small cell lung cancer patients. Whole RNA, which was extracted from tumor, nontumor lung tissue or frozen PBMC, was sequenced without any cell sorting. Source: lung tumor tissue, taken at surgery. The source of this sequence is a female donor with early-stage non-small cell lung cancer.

The CDR3 loop reads CASRHTGGFEKLFF. The CDR3 DNA reads TGTGCCAGCAGACATACAGGGGGCTTTGAAAAACTGTTTTTT. This sequence joins TRBV12-3 or TRBV12-4 and TRBJ1-4; 9 nucleotides match TRBD1. This CDR3 has 14 residues. V gave up 6 bases and J gave up 7 bases; unmatched junction bases: 6.